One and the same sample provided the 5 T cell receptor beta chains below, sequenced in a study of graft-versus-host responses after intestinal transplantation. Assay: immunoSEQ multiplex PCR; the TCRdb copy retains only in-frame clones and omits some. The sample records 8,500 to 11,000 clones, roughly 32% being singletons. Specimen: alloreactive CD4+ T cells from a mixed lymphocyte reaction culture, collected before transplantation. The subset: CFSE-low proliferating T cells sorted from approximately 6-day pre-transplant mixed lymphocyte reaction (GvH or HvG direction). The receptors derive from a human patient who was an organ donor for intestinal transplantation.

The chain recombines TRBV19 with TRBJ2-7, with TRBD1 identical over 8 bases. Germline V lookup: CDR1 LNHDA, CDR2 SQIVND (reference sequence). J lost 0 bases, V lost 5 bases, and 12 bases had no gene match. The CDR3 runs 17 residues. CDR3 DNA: TGTGCCAGTAGTCCAATACGGGGACAGGCTAACTCCTACGAGCAGTACTTC. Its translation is CASSPIRGQANSYEQYF.

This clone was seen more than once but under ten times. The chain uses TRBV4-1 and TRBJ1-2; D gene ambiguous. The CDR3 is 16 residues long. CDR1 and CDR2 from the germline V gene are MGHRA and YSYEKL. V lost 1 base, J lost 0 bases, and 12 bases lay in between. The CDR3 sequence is CASSQVGLLANYGYTF. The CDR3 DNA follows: TGCGCCAGCAGCCAAGTAGGGCTCTTGGCTAACTATGGCTACACCTTC.

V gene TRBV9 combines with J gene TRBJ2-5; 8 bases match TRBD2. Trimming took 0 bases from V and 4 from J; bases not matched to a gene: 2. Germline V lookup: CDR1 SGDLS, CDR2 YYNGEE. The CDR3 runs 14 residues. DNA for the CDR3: TGTGCCAGCAGCGTAGGGGGACTAGGAGAGACCCAGTACTTC. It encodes CASSVGGLGETQYF. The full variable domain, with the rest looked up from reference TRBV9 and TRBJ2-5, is DSGVTQTPKHLITATGQRVTLRCSPRSGDLSVYWYQQSLDQGLQFLIQYYNGEERAKGNILERFSAQQFPDLHSELNLSSLELGDSALYFCASSVGGLGETQYFGPGTRLLVL.

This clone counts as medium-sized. CDR3 nucleotides: TGTGCCAGCAGTGCCTCGCTACTCCGGGACACATCCCTCTATGGCTACACCTTC. It translates to CASSASLLRDTSLYGYTF. The chain links TRBV6-1 to TRBJ1-2, with a tentative D call TRBD1 (6 bases). Germline V gives CDR1 MNHNS, CDR2 SASEGT. The CDR3 length is 18 residues. V was clipped by 4 bases and J by 4 bases, with 25 bases between them.

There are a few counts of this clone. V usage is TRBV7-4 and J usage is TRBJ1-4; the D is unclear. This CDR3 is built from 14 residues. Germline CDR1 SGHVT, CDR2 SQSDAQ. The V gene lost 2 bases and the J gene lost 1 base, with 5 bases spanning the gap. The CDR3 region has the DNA TGTGCCAGCAGCTTAAAGGGAACTAATGAAAAACTGTTTTTT. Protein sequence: CASSLKGTNEKLFF.